This T cell receptor beta chain was captured by sequencing in a study of T cells in Graves' hyperthyroidism and ophthalmopathy. A lack of ophthalmopathy progression within 18 months defined stable Graves' hyperthyroidism. CDR1 is SGHTA and CDR2 is FQGTGA in the germline V gene. The CDR3 is 15 amino acids. Deletions cut 5 bases from V and 0 bases from J, with 11 bases between. Amplification yielded TCR beta CDR3 regions, with RNA transcripts as the source. During a first-round RT-PCR of the TCR CDR3, the HTBI primer set was used. TCRdb analysed the multiplex PCR reads with MiXCR anew, one entry per CDR3 protein. The table records 560,000 or so distinct CDR3 sequences, under 60% of them present only once.

The TCR originated in a woman between 18 and 29 years old with Graves' hyperthyroidism. The chain carries TRBV7-3 and TRBJ1-5; D call uncertain. The specimen was peripheral blood or thyroid tissue (not recorded which). CDR3 bases: TGTGCCAGCAGCGCGGACCATAATAGCAATCAGCCCCAGCATTTT. Translating it yields CASSADHNSNQPQHF.